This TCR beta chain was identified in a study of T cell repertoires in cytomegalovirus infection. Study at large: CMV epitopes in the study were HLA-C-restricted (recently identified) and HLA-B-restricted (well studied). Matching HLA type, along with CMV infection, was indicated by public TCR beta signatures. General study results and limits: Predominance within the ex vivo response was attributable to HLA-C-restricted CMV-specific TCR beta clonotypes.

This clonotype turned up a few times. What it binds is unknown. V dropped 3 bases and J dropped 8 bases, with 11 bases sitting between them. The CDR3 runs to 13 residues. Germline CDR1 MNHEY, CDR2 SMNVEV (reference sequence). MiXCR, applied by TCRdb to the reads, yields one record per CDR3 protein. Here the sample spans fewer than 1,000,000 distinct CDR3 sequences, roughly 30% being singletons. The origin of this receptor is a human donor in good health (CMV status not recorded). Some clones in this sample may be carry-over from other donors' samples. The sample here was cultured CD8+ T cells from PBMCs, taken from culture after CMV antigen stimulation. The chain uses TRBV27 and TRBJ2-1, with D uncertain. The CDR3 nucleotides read TGTGCCAGCAGTTTCCAGATTTCGGATGAGCAGTTCTTC. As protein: CASSFQISDEQFF.